Listed here are 10 T cell receptor beta chains from one sample, sequenced in a study of shared clonotypes between healthy human individuals. Clones were read by immunoSEQ multiplex PCR, and TCRdb kept only the in-frame ones, dropping some. The sample comprises 2 million to 2.5 million clones, under 97% of which are singletons, and approximately 0.13% rests with the top ten. Sequenced input: naive CD4+ T cells sorted from blood. This sample's subset: CD45RA+ positively selected. These receptor sequences come from a man aged 18-30 years in good health.

The CDR3 region has the DNA TGTGCCAGCAGCCAAGCGAAGCGGGAGGGCCCGAGCTCCTACGAGCAGTACTTC. Its translation is CASSQAKREGPSSYEQYF. V gene TRBV14 combines with J gene TRBJ2-7; 10 bases match TRBD2. Looked up from germline, CDR1 is SGHDN and CDR2 is FVKESK. The CDR3 is 18 amino acids. Unmatched junction bases numbered 9, after V lost 1 base and J lost 0 bases.

In regard to this clone: This sample includes further DNA sequences coding for the same CDR3. This rearrangement joins TRBV7-2 to TRBJ1-1, with D unclear. The germline CDR1 and CDR2 sequences are SGHTA and FQGNSA. This CDR3 has 11 residues. With 1 base removed from V and 5 bases from J, the gap between germline ends came to 2 bases. CDR3 region: CASSLVTEAFF. CDR3 nucleotides: TGTGCCAGCAGCTTAGTAACTGAAGCTTTCTTT.

The V call is TRBV5-1, the J call TRBJ2-3, with TRBD1 as a possible D gene (5 bases). The V end lost 7 bases, the J end lost 0 bases, and 9 bases lay between the germline ends. The CDR3 runs to 13 residues. Germline V gene lookup returns CDR1 SGHRS and CDR2 YFSETQ. CDR3 coding DNA: TGCGCCAGCCACGACAGTAGCACAGATACGCAGTATTTT. Amino acids: CASHDSSTDTQYF.

The chain joins TRBV11-3 to TRBJ2-1; 7 nucleotides line up with TRBD1. The germline V gene encodes CDR1 SGHNT and CDR2 YENEEA. V dropped 5 bases and J dropped 1; count of bases not matched to a gene: 8. This CDR3 is built from 16 residues. CDR3 in amino acids: CASSPNRGLSYNEQFF. CDR3 in DNA: TGTGCCAGCAGCCCCAACAGGGGTCTTTCCTACAATGAGCAGTTCTTC.

This sequence joins TRBV6-5 and TRBJ1-1; no clear D gene. Trimming removed 4 bases at V and 2 bases at J, with 14 bases between. This CDR3 contains 15 residues. Germline CDR1 is MNHEY and CDR2 is SVGAGI. CDR3 nucleotides: TGTGCCAGCAGTTTCACCCCGACTGGAAACACTGAAGCTTTCTTT. Protein product: CASSFTPTGNTEAFF.

To note about this clone: The same CDR3 arises from other DNA sequences in this sample as well. The chain employs TRBV5-6 and TRBJ2-4, with D hard to call. Germline loops: CDR1 SGHDT, CDR2 YYEEEE. This CDR3 is 15 amino acids long. Trimming cost V 2 bases and J 0 bases, with 9 bases left between them. The CDR3, as DNA: TGTGCCAGCAGCTTTAACGGGCTAGCCAAAAACATTCAGTACTTC. This encodes CASSFNGLAKNIQYF.

This clone was counted once. The chain combines TRBV25-1 with TRBJ1-1; perhaps TRBD1 as D (6 bases). The V end was cut by 7 bases, the J end by 10 bases, with 16 bases between. This CDR3 region has 12 residues. CDR1 and CDR2 (germline): MGHDK, SYGVNS. The CDR3 region has the DNA TGTGCCAGCACCGCAGCTACAGGGATAGCTTTCTTT. Its translation is CASTAATGIAFF.

The sample holds one count of this clone. The same CDR3 arises from other DNA sequences in this sample as well. The chain carries TRBV30 and TRBJ2-7, with D uncertain. The CDR3 spans 12 residues. V shed 3 bases and J shed 0 bases, with 6 bases lying between them. CDR1 is GTSNPN, CDR2 SVGIG, per germline (reference sequence). The CDR3: CAWRDGSYEQYF. DNA for the CDR3: TGTGCCTGGAGGGACGGCTCCTACGAGCAGTACTTC.

The CDR3 here is CASSYSRREGTDTQYF. In DNA, the CDR3 is TGTGCCAGCAGTTATTCTCGGCGGGAGGGCACAGATACGCAGTATTTT. V usage is TRBV6-9 and J usage is TRBJ2-3, with 8 bases identical to TRBD2. This CDR3 is 16 amino acids long. Per the germline V gene, CDR1 is MNHGY and CDR2 is SVAAGI. J gave up 1 base and V 0 bases, and 3 bases lay outside the gene matches.

The chain recombines TRBV5-1 with TRBJ2-5, with D unclear. The CDR3 sequence is 14 residues long. Germline V gene lookup returns CDR1 SGHRS and CDR2 YFSETQ. V was shortened by 5 bases and J by 2 bases, with 13 bases between the two germline ends. This CDR3 reads CASRWAVTQETQYF. CDR3 nucleotide sequence: TGCGCCAGCAGATGGGCAGTGACACAAGAGACCCAGTACTTC.